A single sample is the source of the 27 T cell receptor beta chains below, sequenced in a study of OX40 agonist ivuxolimab in advanced cancers. Profiling relied on immunoSEQ multiplex PCR, and the TCRdb table lists in-frame clones only, not all of them. The sample records 90,000 to 130,000 clones, roughly nine tenths being singletons. Sequenced here: CD4+ or CD8+ T cells sorted from blood, sampled in a trial of the OX40 agonist ivuxolimab. These receptors originate from an adult with an advanced solid tumor such as melanoma, head and neck, liver or kidney cancer.

This clone was seen more than once but under ten times. This chain links TRBV15 with TRBJ2-7; D call uncertain. V lost 0 bases to trimming and J lost 4 bases, with 10 bases between them. The length of the CDR3 is 14 residues. Germline V CDR1 and CDR2: LNHNV, YYDKDF (reference sequence). CDR3 loop: CATSRDYSVYEQYF. The CDR3 DNA follows: TGTGCCACCAGCAGAGATTACAGCGTATACGAGCAGTACTTC.

This chain joins TRBV28 and TRBJ2-1, with D tentatively TRBD1 or TRBD2 (6 bases each). Germline values: CDR1 MDHEN, CDR2 SYDVKM. The CDR3 has 15 residues. V was shortened by 2 bases and J by 14 bases, with 22 bases between the two germline ends. DNA for the CDR3: TGTGCCAGCAGTTTAAGGGGGGCTAGCGCGAGGGAGAAGTTCTTC. Protein sequence: CASSLRGASAREKFF. Combining the CDR3 with reference TRBV28 and TRBJ2-1 gives the whole variable domain DVKVTQSSRYLVKRTGEKVFLECVQDMDHENMFWYRQDPGLGLRLIYFSYDVKMKEKGDIPEGYSVSREKKERFSLILESASTNQTSMYLCASSLRGASAREKFFGPGTRLTVL.

The chain joins TRBV9 to TRBJ2-4; tentative D call: TRBD2 (5 bases). Germline CDR1 SGDLS, CDR2 YYNGEE. Deletions cut 0 bases from V and 3 bases from J, with 7 bases between. This CDR3 spans 14 amino acids. Here the CDR3 DNA reads TGTGCCAGCAGCGTAGGGGGAGACAAAAACATTCAGTACTTC. Its protein product is CASSVGGDKNIQYF. Using reference TRBV9 and TRBJ2-4 for the parts outside the CDR3, the full variable domain is DSGVTQTPKHLITATGQRVTLRCSPRSGDLSVYWYQQSLDQGLQFLIQYYNGEERAKGNILERFSAQQFPDLHSELNLSSLELGDSALYFCASSVGGDKNIQYFGAGTRLSVL.

This chain connects TRBV4-3 to TRBJ2-4; D remains ambiguous. CDR1 and CDR2 (germline): LGHNA, YSLEER. CDR3 length: 15 residues. Trimming left V 0 bases short and J 5 bases short, with 11 bases between. CDR3 nucleotides: TGCGCCAGCAGCCAAGATCTTGAAGTGGAAAACATTCAGTACTTC. The encoded protein is CASSQDLEVENIQYF.

V usage is TRBV28 and J usage is TRBJ2-4; possible D gene TRBD1, 5 bases. The CDR3 length is 15 residues. Germline loops: CDR1 MDHEN, CDR2 SYDVKM. Trimming left V 7 bases short and J 6 bases short, with 19 bases between. CDR3 amino acids: CASTESIGAVNIQYF. CDR3 coding DNA: TGTGCCAGCACTGAATCGATTGGGGCAGTAAACATTCAGTACTTC.

The gene calls are TRBV19 and TRBJ2-3; D possibly corresponds to TRBD2 (6 bases). Trimming removed 4 bases at V and 6 bases at J, with 17 bases between. The germline V gene has CDR1 LNHDA and CDR2 SQIVND (reference sequence). The CDR3 spans 15 residues. CDR3 nucleotides: TGTGCCAGTAGTACGCGGGACGGCGGCGGTGATACGCAGTATTTT. Amino acids: CASSTRDGGGDTQYF.

V and J are TRBV6-5 and TRBJ2-7; a weak D match, TRBD2 (5 bases). Looked up from germline, CDR1 is MNHEY and CDR2 is SVGAGI. The CDR3 runs to 13 residues. The V gene lost 8 bases and the J gene lost 5 bases, with 16 bases spanning the gap. In DNA form, the CDR3 reads TGTGCCAGCTACGACTACTCTCTTCACGAGCAGTACTTC. This translates into CASYDYSLHEQYF.

The J gene is TRBJ1-3, the V gene TRBV5-1, with D possibly matching TRBD1 (5 bases). CDR1 is SGHRS, CDR2 YFSETQ, per germline. The CDR3 loop spans 14 amino acids. V shed 4 bases and J shed 0 bases, with 8 bases lying between them. CDR3 DNA sequence: TGCGCCAGCAGCGCAGGGAGCTCTGGAAACACCATATATTTT. Residues: CASSAGSSGNTIYF.

The V and J genes are TRBV11-1 and TRBJ2-2; D gene ambiguous. The CDR3 runs 13 residues. In germline, CDR1 is SGHAT, CDR2 FQDESV (reference sequence). The ends were cut back, 4 bases at V and 7 bases at J, with 10 bases in the middle. The CDR3 DNA is TGTGCCAGCAGCTCCGTCCTTGGCGGGGAGCTGTTTTTT. Encoded protein: CASSSVLGGELFF.

V usage is TRBV30 and J usage is TRBJ2-5; D may be TRBD1 (5 bases). The CDR3 sequence is 13 residues long. The V gene lost 0 bases and the J gene lost 4 bases, with 9 bases spanning the gap. Germline CDR1 reads GTSNPN; CDR2 reads SVGIG (reference sequence). CDR3 in DNA: TGTGCCTGGAGTGTAAAGGGGCTAGAGACCCAGTACTTC. As protein: CAWSVKGLETQYF. Based on the CDR3 plus reference TRBV30 and TRBJ2-5, the full variable domain is SQTIHQWPATLVQPVGSPLSLECTVEGTSNPNLYWYRQAAGRGLQLLFYSVGIGQISSEVPQNLSASRPQDRQFILSSKKLLLSDSGFYLCAWSVKGLETQYFGPGTRLLVL.

This chain uses TRBV11-3 with TRBJ2-5; 7 nucleotides agree with TRBD2. Germline V gene data show CDR1 as SGHNT and CDR2 as YENEEA. The CDR3 consists of 16 residues. The V segment lost 4 bases and the J segment 4 bases; nucleotides outside the gene matches: 12. CDR3 DNA: TGTGCCAGCAGCTCCGGTTTCGCGGGAGCGGGAGAGACCCAGTACTTC. It encodes CASSSGFAGAGETQYF.

V and J are TRBV2 and TRBJ2-1; no firm D call. This CDR3 is built from 13 residues. Trimming left V 3 bases short and J 4 bases short, with 7 bases between. Germline CDR1 and CDR2: SNHLY and FYNNEI. The CDR3 is CASSELGYNEQFF. CDR3 bases: TGTGCCAGCAGTGAGCTGGGTTACAATGAGCAGTTCTTC.

V gene TRBV6-6 combines with J gene TRBJ2-3; unclear D gene. In germline, CDR1 is MNHNY, CDR2 SVGAGI (reference sequence). Trimming removed 0 bases from V and 2 bases from J, with 6 bases in between. This CDR3 has 14 amino acids. The CDR3: CASSYSFITDTQYF. The CDR3 bases are TGTGCCAGCAGTTACTCGTTTATCACAGATACGCAGTATTTT.

The CDR3 sequence: CATSTRDHLFETQYF. CDR3 sequence (DNA): TGTGCCACCAGTACCAGGGACCATCTTTTCGAGACCCAGTACTTC. The chain joins TRBV15 to TRBJ2-5; TRBD1 or TRBD2 may be the D gene (5 bases each). CDR3 length: 15 amino acids. The germline CDR1 and CDR2 sequences are LNHNV and YYDKDF (reference sequence). V gave up 6 bases and J gave up 5 bases, with 19 bases separating them.

This rearrangement joins TRBV5-1 to TRBJ2-5; no firm D call. This CDR3 is built from 14 residues. Trimming removed 0 bases at V and 0 bases at J, with 6 bases between. Germline values: CDR1 SGHRS, CDR2 YFSETQ. DNA for the CDR3: TGCGCCAGCAGCTTGGAAACAAACCAAGAGACCCAGTACTTC. Protein: CASSLETNQETQYF.

The rearrangement joins TRBV7-2 to TRBJ1-1; D is uncertain. This CDR3 comprises 14 residues. Trimming took 6 bases from V and 5 from J, leaving 16 bases between them. Per the germline V gene, CDR1 is SGHTA and CDR2 is FQGNSA. The CDR3 reads CASRMERGGTEAFF. The DNA of the CDR3 is TGTGCCAGCAGAATGGAACGGGGAGGAACTGAAGCTTTCTTT.

The rearrangement links TRBV6-6 to TRBJ2-5; perhaps TRBD1 as D (6 bases). V gave up 6 bases and J gave up 5 bases, with 16 bases separating them. Looked up from germline, CDR1 is MNHNY and CDR2 is SVGAGI (reference sequence). The CDR3 is 14 amino acids. The CDR3 protein is CASRRRTGQETQYF. The CDR3, as DNA: TGTGCCAGCAGGAGGCGTACAGGGCAGGAGACCCAGTACTTC.

This chain's CDR3 is CAISARQGWEAFF. CDR3 sequence (DNA): TGTGCCATCAGTGCCAGACAGGGGTGGGAAGCTTTCTTT. The chain recombines TRBV10-3 with TRBJ1-1; TRBD1 matches at 8 bases. Germline V CDR1 and CDR2: ENHRY, SYGVKD. V was pared by 4 bases and J by 8 bases, with 6 bases of the junction left unmatched. The CDR3 covers 13 residues.

The genes are TRBV5-1 and TRBJ2-5, with 7 bases matching TRBD2. J gave up 1 base and V 0 bases, and 3 bases lay outside the gene matches. The CDR3 spans 15 residues. CDR1 and CDR2 (germline): SGHRS, YFSETQ. The CDR3 loop reads CASSLAASGQETQYF. The CDR3 bases are TGCGCCAGCAGCTTGGCCGCTAGCGGCCAAGAGACCCAGTACTTC.

The V and J genes are TRBV30 and TRBJ1-1; D not certain. The germline V gene has CDR1 GTSNPN and CDR2 SVGIG (reference sequence). The CDR3 extends over 12 amino acids. V lost 3 bases and J lost 5, with 10 bases in between. CDR3 loop: CAWRRSTTEAFF. DNA for the CDR3: TGTGCCTGGAGAAGAAGTACAACTGAAGCTTTCTTT.

This sequence joins TRBV21-1 and TRBJ2-3; the table's D call of TRBD1 was not tested on the DNA. TRBV21-1 is a documented pseudogene. CDR3 size: 18 residues. CDR3 protein: CASSKIRDGTDSTDTQYF. CDR3 nucleotides: TGTGCCAGCAGCAAAATCCGTGATGGGACAGACTCCACAGATACGCAGTATTTT.

The chain is built from TRBV7-9 and TRBJ1-4, with D unclear. There are 14 residues in the CDR3. Germline CDR1 SEHNR, CDR2 FQNEAQ (reference sequence). V was clipped by 5 bases and J by 8 bases, with 15 bases between them. The DNA of the CDR3 is TGTGCCAGCAGCGGCGACGCGCGGCGGGAAAAACTGTTTTTT. It codes for CASSGDARREKLFF.

The V gene is TRBV28, the J gene TRBJ1-1; the D is unclear. Trimming removed 11 bases from V and 2 bases from J, with 15 bases in between. The CDR3 spans 13 residues. Per the germline V gene, CDR1 is MDHEN and CDR2 is SYDVKM. The CDR3 loop is CAGRAGSNTEAFF. The CDR3, as DNA: TGTGCCGGACGCGCGGGGAGCAACACTGAAGCTTTCTTT.

The chain uses TRBV7-2 and TRBJ2-7; 8 bases line up with TRBD1. J lost 5 bases, V lost 5 bases, and 14 bases had no gene match. The CDR3 is 16 amino acids. Germline V gene sequence: CDR1 SGHTA, CDR2 FQGNSA. The CDR3 coding sequence is TGTGCCAGCAGCCGAGTATGCTGGGACAGGCGGGACGAGCAGTACTTC. It encodes CASSRVCWDRRDEQYF.

This clone was observed a handful of times. The gene calls are TRBV30 and TRBJ2-7; a possible D gene is TRBD2 (7 bases). The germline V and J ends were trimmed by 7 bases and 2 bases, with 12 bases remaining between them. Per germline, CDR1 GTSNPN and CDR2 SVGIG (reference sequence). The CDR3 is made up of 12 amino acids. The CDR3 spells CALGGVTYEQYF. As DNA, the CDR3 is TGTGCCTTAGGGGGGGTAACCTACGAGCAGTACTTC.

The chain links TRBV6-4 to TRBJ1-2, with D possibly matching TRBD1 (5 bases). V was pared by 0 bases and J by 5 bases, with 19 bases between. The germline V gene encodes CDR1 MRHNA and CDR2 SNTAGT. This CDR3 is 17 amino acids long. Here the CDR3 DNA reads TGTGCCAGCAGTGACTCGTTTGCCCCCAGGGAGGTATATGGCTACACCTTC. The encoded protein is CASSDSFAPREVYGYTF.

The rearrangement uses TRBV7-9 and TRBJ2-2; D unclear. The V gene lost 5 bases and the J gene lost 4 bases, with 5 bases spanning the gap. CDR3 size: 12 residues. Germline V CDR1 and CDR2: SEHNR, FQNEAQ (reference sequence). CDR3 residues: CASSTITGELFF. Written as DNA, the CDR3 is TGTGCCAGCAGCACGATCACCGGGGAGCTGTTTTTT.